This TCR beta chain was identified during a study of OX40 agonist ivuxolimab in advanced cancers. In the study overall: The dose-escalation group included hepatocellular carcinoma, melanoma, renal cell carcinoma and head and neck cancer.

Whole-study findings and limits: Partial responders at 0.1-3.0 mg/kg had among the lowest clonal expansion. Some nonresponders additionally presented with little normalized T-cell clonal expansion. In general, CD8+ T cells held more expanded clones than CD4+ did, on average.

In germline, CDR1 is LNHNV, CDR2 YYDKDF (reference sequence). V was pared by 3 bases and J by 5 bases, with 21 bases between. The CDR3 has 17 residues. TCRdb's table, derived via immunoSEQ multiplex PCR, lists solely in-frame clones and lacks some. The data show around 70,000 clones, approximately 86% seen once. In regard to this clone: The antigen is not known.

The chain is built from TRBV15 and TRBJ2-3, with D perhaps given as TRBD1 or TRBD2 (6 bases each). The input for sequencing was CD4+ or CD8+ T cells sorted from blood, taken in a trial of the OX40 agonist ivuxolimab. The TCR was taken from an adult with an advanced solid tumor such as melanoma, head and neck, liver or kidney cancer. CDR3 sequence: CATSRMKGGGLGDTQYF. Written as DNA, the CDR3 is TGTGCCACCAGCAGGATGAAAGGAGGGGGGCTAGGAGATACGCAGTATTTT.